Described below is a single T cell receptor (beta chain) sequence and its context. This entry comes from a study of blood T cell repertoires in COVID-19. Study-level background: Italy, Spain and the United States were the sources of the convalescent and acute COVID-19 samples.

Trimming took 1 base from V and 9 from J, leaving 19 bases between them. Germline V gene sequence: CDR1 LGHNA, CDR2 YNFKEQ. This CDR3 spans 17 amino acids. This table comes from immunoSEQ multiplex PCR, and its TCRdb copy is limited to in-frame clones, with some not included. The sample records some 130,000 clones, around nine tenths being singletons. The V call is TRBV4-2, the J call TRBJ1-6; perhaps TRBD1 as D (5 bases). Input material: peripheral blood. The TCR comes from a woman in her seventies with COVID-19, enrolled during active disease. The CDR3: CASSQVRGRVEGSPLHF. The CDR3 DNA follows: TGTGCCAGCAGCCAAGTAAGGGGTAGGGTGGAGGGTTCACCCCTCCACTTT.